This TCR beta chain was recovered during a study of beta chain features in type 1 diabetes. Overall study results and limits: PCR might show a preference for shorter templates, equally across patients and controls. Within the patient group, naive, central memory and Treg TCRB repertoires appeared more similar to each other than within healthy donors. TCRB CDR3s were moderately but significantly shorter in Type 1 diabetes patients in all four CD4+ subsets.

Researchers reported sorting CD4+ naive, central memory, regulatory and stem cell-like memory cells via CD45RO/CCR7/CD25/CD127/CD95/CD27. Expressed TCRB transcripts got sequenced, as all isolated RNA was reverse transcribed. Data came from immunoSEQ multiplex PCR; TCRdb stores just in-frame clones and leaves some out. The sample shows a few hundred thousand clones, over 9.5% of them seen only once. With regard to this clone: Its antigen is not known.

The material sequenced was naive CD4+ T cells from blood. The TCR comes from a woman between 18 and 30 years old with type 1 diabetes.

CDR3 nucleotide sequence: TGTGCCAGCAGTGCCGGGACAAACCCCTACGAGCAGTACTTC. This encodes CASSAGTNPYEQYF. This chain connects TRBV14 to TRBJ2-7; TRBD1 might be the D (6 bases). Germline CDR1 and CDR2: SGHDN and FVKESK. The V end lost 6 bases, the J end lost 2 bases, and 14 bases lay between the germline ends. This CDR3 contains 14 residues.